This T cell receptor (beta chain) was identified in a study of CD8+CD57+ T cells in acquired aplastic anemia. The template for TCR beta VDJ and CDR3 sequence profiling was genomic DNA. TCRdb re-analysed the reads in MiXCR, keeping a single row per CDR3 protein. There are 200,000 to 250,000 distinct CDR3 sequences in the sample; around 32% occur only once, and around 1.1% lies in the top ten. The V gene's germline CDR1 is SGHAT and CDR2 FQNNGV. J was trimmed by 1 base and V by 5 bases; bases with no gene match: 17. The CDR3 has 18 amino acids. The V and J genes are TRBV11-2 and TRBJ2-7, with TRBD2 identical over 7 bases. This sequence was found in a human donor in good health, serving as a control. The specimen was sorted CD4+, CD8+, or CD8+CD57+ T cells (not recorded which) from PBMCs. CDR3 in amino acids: CASSPGPIGTTRSYEQYF. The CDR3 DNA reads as TGTGCCAGCAGCCCGGGGCCCATCGGGACTACGAGATCCTACGAGCAGTACTTC.